This T cell receptor beta chain derives from a study of long-term antiretroviral therapy in people with HIV. Notes on the study in general: ART adherence, viral resistance and therapy changes went undocumented. Diversity measured after ART increased yet remained under transplant donor controls. Pre-ART expanded TRB clones stayed dominant throughout, though often decreasing after ART.

The V gene's germline CDR1 is SSHAT and CDR2 FNYEAQ (reference sequence). The CDR3 spans 14 residues. In the United States, treatment was given to all participants with HIV. With respect to this clone: Its antigen is still unknown. Germline and junction disagree at one end, which may indicate a read error.

With survey level as its setting, the immunoSEQ assay was v3.0. The protocol was immunoSEQ multiplex PCR, while the TCRdb copy is restricted to in-frame clones and leaves out a portion. The sample shows tens of thousands of clones, 80% of them seen only once. The sample in question was unsorted PBMCs, obtained 0.3 years after starting antiretroviral therapy. The chain has TRBV7-7 and TRBJ1-4; maybe TRBD1 (5 bases). This clonotype originated in a man aged 40-50 years with HIV. CDR3 nucleotides: TGTGCTAGCAGCTCAGGAGGGGAAGGCGAAAAACTGTTTTTT. This encodes CASSSGGEGEKLFF.